This TCR beta chain was identified in a study of CXCR3-negative and CXCR3-positive naive CD8 T cells. Naive CD8+ T cells displayed a CD45RO-CCR7+CD27+CD95- phenotype. In the case of this clonotype: Its matching antigen is unknown.

It was by 5' RACE with UMI labels that the TRB cDNA libraries were prepared. TCRdb reprocessed the 5' RACE reads and keeps a single row for each CDR3 protein, giving no DNA. The sample shows 50,000 to 55,000 distinct CDR3 sequences, and 1.5% sits with its ten largest clones. Findings and limits, study-wide: For memory CD8+ cells diversity was much lower, but both naive subsets had comparably high diversity. Whereas memory cells differed, naive CXCR3-negative and CXCR3-positive cells shared similar TRBV-TRBJ usage.

Germline CDR1 SQVTM, CDR2 ANQGSEA. The CDR3 is 14 residues long. The receptor comes from a human donor in good health. Some clones in this sample may be carry-over from other donors' samples. Material: naive CXCR3- CD8+ T cells from blood. Subset meaning: CD45RO-CCR7+CD27+CD95- naive CD8+ T cells lacking CXCR3 (TNR3-). The chain links TRBV29-1 to TRBJ2-3; TCRdb's assignment of TRBD1 cannot be checked, as there is no DNA. CDR3 in amino acids: CSVAETGLTDTQYF.